Each of the 13 T cell receptor beta chains below was sequenced from the same sample in a study of graft-versus-host responses after intestinal transplantation. Clones were sequenced by immunoSEQ multiplex PCR, and TCRdb holds only the in-frame ones, with some missing. The top ten hold 5.1% of the sample, which has about 7,400 clones, about 63% seen once. Graft tissue was processed to release intraepithelial and lamina propria lymphocytes. The material sequenced was ileum tissue, taken roughly 55 days after transplant. These TCRs come from a human patient who received an intestinal transplant, so some T cells may come from the graft donor.

By sample share, this clone is large (0.1 to 1%). This chain connects TRBV5-1 to TRBJ1-4, with D possibly being TRBD1 (5 bases). Trimming took off 4 bases at V and 8 bases at J, with 15 bases between the two ends. Germline CDR1 reads SGHRS; CDR2 reads YFSETQ. This CDR3 has 14 amino acids. CDR3 residues: CASSPPGEDEKLFF. In DNA, the CDR3 is TGCGCCAGCAGCCCCCCGGGGGAGGACGAAAAACTGTTTTTT.

The sample holds a few counts of this clone. The J gene is TRBJ2-5, the V gene TRBV28; 7 bases are shared with TRBD2. The germline gives CDR1 MDHEN, CDR2 SYDVKM. The CDR3 totals 15 residues. Losses at the gene ends were 3 bases for V and 2 bases for J; bases not matched to a gene: 6. The CDR3, as DNA: TGTGCCAGCAGTTTCCCGGGGCGGGGGCAAGAGACCCAGTACTTC. Translated, it gives CASSFPGRGQETQYF.

The chain has TRBV30 and TRBJ1-5, with D unresolved. Trimming shortened V by 5 bases and J by 11 bases, and 7 bases separated the two germline ends. The germline CDR1 and CDR2 sequences are GTSNPN and SVGIG (reference sequence). This CDR3 comprises 9 residues. CDR3 nucleotides: TGTGCCTGGGAACCAGCCCAGCATTTT. Translated, it gives CAWEPAQHF.

This clone appeared a few times. V and J are TRBV6-1 and TRBJ1-2; TRBD1 aligns across 9 bases. Per germline, CDR1 MNHNS and CDR2 SASEGT. The trim removed 6 bases at V and 5 bases at J, leaving 7 bases unmatched. The CDR3 length is 14 residues. CDR3 DNA: TGTGCCAGCAGACTCGGACAGGGGAATTATGGCTACACCTTC. Its protein is CASRLGQGNYGYTF.

DNA for the CDR3: TGTGCCAGCAGCTTGGCGGAGATTCAAGAGACCCAGTACTTC. Amino acid sequence: CASSLAEIQETQYF. J is TRBJ2-5 and V is TRBV5-4; D is ambiguous. The CDR3 has 14 amino acids. Germline loops: CDR1 SGHNT, CDR2 YYREEE (reference sequence). V lost 0 bases to trimming and J lost 2 bases, with 8 bases between them.

This clone was picked up a small number of times. The chain employs TRBV7-8 and TRBJ1-1; tentative D call: TRBD1 (6 bases). CDR1 is SGHVS and CDR2 is FQNEAQ in the germline V gene. Trimming pared 6 bases from V and 3 bases from J, leaving 14 bases between. The CDR3 runs 14 residues. The CDR3 sequence is CASSSQGADTEAFF. The CDR3 DNA follows: TGTGCCAGCAGTTCACAGGGTGCGGACACTGAAGCTTTCTTT.

The CDR3 spells CASSIRLGANTGELFF. CDR3 nucleotides: TGTGCCAGCAGCATCCGTCTAGGAGCCAACACCGGGGAGCTGTTTTTT. J is TRBJ2-2 and V is TRBV13, with D hard to call. V was cut by 5 bases and J by 2 bases, with 15 bases left in between. CDR1 and CDR2 from the germline V gene are PRHDT and FYEKMQ (reference sequence). The CDR3 is made up of 16 amino acids.

The J gene is TRBJ2-1, the V gene TRBV5-6, with D possibly TRBD2 on 7 matching bases. The germline V and J ends were trimmed by 0 bases and 7 bases, with 14 bases remaining between them. CDR3 length equals 15 residues. Germline CDR1 SGHDT, CDR2 YYEEEE. The CDR3 bases are TGTGCCAGCAGCTTGGTTCAGGGGAGGGTGAATGAGCAGTTCTTC. As protein: CASSLVQGRVNEQFF.

In the case of this clone: The sample contains more than one DNA sequence encoding this CDR3. V gene TRBV5-1 combines with J gene TRBJ2-5; 9 nucleotides line up with TRBD1. Trimming cost V 2 bases and J 2 bases; bases outside gene matches: 4. The V gene's germline CDR1 is SGHRS and CDR2 YFSETQ. The CDR3 spans 15 residues. CDR3 sequence: CASSFTGTGQETQYF. The CDR3 coding sequence is TGCGCCAGCAGCTTCACCGGGACAGGGCAAGAGACCCAGTACTTC.

This clone was counted a single time. This chain links TRBV7-9 with TRBJ1-4; 10 nucleotides align to TRBD1. Trimming cost V 0 bases and J 8 bases; bases outside gene matches: 6. This CDR3 is built from 16 residues. The germline V gene has CDR1 SEHNR and CDR2 FQNEAQ (reference sequence). DNA for the CDR3: TGTGCCAGCAGCTTAGCGGGACAGGGGAGAGGAGAAAAACTGTTTTTT. Its translation is CASSLAGQGRGEKLFF.

A word on this clone: The same CDR3 also results from other DNA sequences found in this sample. V usage is TRBV5-1 and J usage is TRBJ2-1; 7 bases match TRBD1. Per the germline V gene, CDR1 is SGHRS and CDR2 is YFSETQ. The junction had 13 bases not matched to a gene; V was cut back by 3 bases and J by 7 bases. There are 16 residues in the CDR3. The CDR3 is CASSSEIAGGRNEQFF. The CDR3 bases are TGCGCCAGCAGCTCGGAAATAGCAGGGGGTCGAAATGAGCAGTTCTTC.

This chain joins TRBV10-3 and TRBJ2-2; tentatively, D is TRBD2 (6 bases). Germline values: CDR1 ENHRY, CDR2 SYGVKD. With 0 bases removed from V and 2 bases from J, the gap between germline ends came to 10 bases. This CDR3 region has 16 residues. CDR3 in amino acids: CAISESWDFNTGELFF. The CDR3 DNA reads TGTGCCATCAGTGAGTCCTGGGACTTCAACACCGGGGAGCTGTTTTTT.

The chain uses TRBV7-2 and TRBJ2-1, with 15 bases that match TRBD2. The CDR3 has 18 amino acids. Trimming at V came to 5 bases and at J to 0 bases, leaving 5 bases not matched to a gene. Germline lookup yields CDR1 SGHTA and CDR2 FQGNSA. CDR3 sequence (DNA): TGTGCCAGCAGCCGGACTAGCGGGGGGGCATTCTCCTACAATGAGCAGTTCTTC. This gives the protein CASSRTSGGAFSYNEQFF.